Presented here are 20 T cell receptor beta chains from one specimen sequenced in a study of T-cell reconstitution after alpha-beta-depleted transplantation in children. Unique molecular identifiers were used in preparing the TCRbeta library. TCRdb redid the calling of the PCR reads with MiXCR, one entry per CDR3 protein. Altogether roughly 120,000 distinct CDR3 sequences are present, 10% to 13% being singletons, with the ten largest covering roughly a third. The sequencing used PBMCs, collected before TCRalphabeta/CD19-depleted stem cell transplant. These receptors were taken from a boy younger than 10 with acute lymphoblastic leukemia, due to receive a stem cell transplant.

In this sample, this clonotype turned up a few times. The chain carries TRBV20-1 and TRBJ2-3; D is ambiguous. V was clipped by 6 bases and J by 7 bases, with 17 bases between them. Germline-derived CDR1 and CDR2 are DFQATT and SNEGSKA (reference sequence). The CDR3 runs to 13 residues. The CDR3 loop is CSARALPQHTQYF. The CDR3 nucleotides read TGCAGTGCCCGGGCCCTACCTCAGCATACGCAGTATTTT.

The chain couples TRBV20-1 to TRBJ2-1; TRBD1 agrees at 9 bases. CDR1 and CDR2 (germline): DFQATT, SNEGSKA (reference sequence). The V gene end was trimmed by 0 bases and the J gene end by 8 bases; junction bases not matched to a gene: 11. CDR3 length: 16 residues. The CDR3 is CSARDRPGQGIDEQFF. In DNA, the CDR3 is TGCAGTGCTAGAGATCGACCGGGACAGGGCATTGATGAGCAGTTCTTC.

V is TRBV6-1 and J is TRBJ1-2, with D maybe TRBD1 (5 bases). The germline V gene has CDR1 MNHNS and CDR2 SASEGT. The CDR3 covers 13 residues. V was shortened by 7 bases and J by 1 base, with 10 bases between the two germline ends. The CDR3, as DNA: TGTGCCAGCAAACAGGACTTTAACTATGGCTACACCTTC. Translating it yields CASKQDFNYGYTF.

This clonotype was detected many times. V is TRBV7-9 and J is TRBJ2-1; D gene unclear. CDR3 size: 14 residues. V lost 2 bases and J 0 bases, leaving 5 bases between the germline ends. In germline, CDR1 is SEHNR, CDR2 FQNEAQ (reference sequence). CDR3: CASSLRGSYNEQFF. CDR3 coding DNA: TGTGCCAGCAGCTTAAGAGGCTCCTACAATGAGCAGTTCTTC.

The V and J genes are TRBV5-5 and TRBJ2-5; no reliable D call. V was pared by 4 bases and J by 7 bases, with 14 bases between. The CDR3 length is 13 residues. The germline CDR1 and CDR2 sequences are SGHKS and YYEKEE (reference sequence). CDR3 in amino acids: CASSRGLLPTQYF. The CDR3 bases are TGTGCCAGCAGCCGTGGGCTCCTCCCGACCCAGTACTTC.

This sequence joins TRBV5-8 and TRBJ2-1, with TRBD2 identical over 9 bases. The J segment lost 9 bases and the V segment lost 3 bases, leaving 16 bases of the junction unmatched. Germline lookup yields CDR1 SGHTS and CDR2 YDEGEE. CDR3 length: 17 residues. The CDR3 DNA reads TGTGCCAGCAGCTCGGACGGGCTCGCGGGAGGGCCTGGTGAGCAGTTCTTC. The encoded protein is CASSSDGLAGGPGEQFF.

This clonotype was observed many times. The rearrangement joins TRBV27 to TRBJ2-7; no definite D call. Trimming cost V 2 bases and J 7 bases, with 12 bases left between them. The CDR3 runs 13 residues. Looked up from germline, CDR1 is MNHEY and CDR2 is SMNVEV (reference sequence). The CDR3 coding sequence is TGTGCCAGCAGTTTAGAAGCCTGGGGAGAGCAGTACTTC. Amino acid sequence: CASSLEAWGEQYF.

The chain employs TRBV28 and TRBJ2-3; 10 bases line up with TRBD1. Germline CDR1 is MDHEN and CDR2 is SYDVKM. The CDR3 totals 14 residues. Trimming removed 11 bases from V and 2 bases from J; junction bases left unmatched: 7. The CDR3 DNA follows: TGTGCCGTCCTGGGACAGGGGACCACAGATACGCAGTATTTT. It is translated as CAVLGQGTTDTQYF.

The sample holds many counts of this clonotype. The CDR3 region is CSARDPASGSTDTQYF. The CDR3 bases are TGCAGTGCTAGAGATCCGGCTAGCGGGAGCACAGATACGCAGTATTTT. The chain combines TRBV20-1 with TRBJ2-3; 8 bases line up with TRBD2. The CDR3 is 16 residues long. With V trimmed by 0 bases and J by 0 bases, 5 bases remained unmatched. Germline CDR1 DFQATT, CDR2 SNEGSKA (reference sequence).

About this clonotype: A much bigger clone sits one base away, suggesting this may be a read error. The chain combines TRBV3-1 with TRBJ2-1; perhaps TRBD2 as D (6 bases). The CDR3 has 18 residues. Looked up from germline, CDR1 is LGHDT and CDR2 is YNNKEL (reference sequence). CDR3 amino acids: CACSLSRGLFDSYNEQFF. The CDR3 DNA is TGTGCCTGCAGTTTGTCGCGGGGATTGTTCGACTCCTACAATGAGCAGTTCTTC.

This clonotype has just a few counts. This chain links TRBV5-1 with TRBJ2-1; TRBD2 matches 8 bases. The CDR3 has 14 residues. The V gene end was trimmed by 4 bases and the J gene end by 6 bases; junction bases not matched to a gene: 6. CDR1 SGHRS and CDR2 YFSETQ come from the germline V gene. In DNA form, the CDR3 reads TGCGCCAGCAGCCCGGGACTAGTAAGCAATGAGCAGTTCTTC. This gives the protein CASSPGLVSNEQFF.

This clonotype was seen more than once but under ten times. V usage is TRBV7-9 and J usage is TRBJ2-1; D is uncertain. Germline assignment: CDR1 SEHNR and CDR2 FQNEAQ (reference sequence). The CDR3 consists of 12 residues. Between the trimmed V and J ends, which lost 5 bases and 10 bases, there was a span of 12 bases. CDR3 sequence reads: CASSGTGREQFF. The CDR3 DNA follows: TGTGCCAGCAGCGGTACTGGAAGGGAGCAGTTCTTC.

This clonotype appeared many times. The chain carries TRBV6-5 and TRBJ2-2, with TRBD2 matching 8 bases. The trim removed 3 bases at V and 2 bases at J, leaving 11 bases unmatched. The CDR3 covers 18 residues. CDR1 is MNHEY, CDR2 SVGAGI, per germline. CDR3 sequence reads: CASSYSVAGTLNTGELFF. The CDR3 region has the DNA TGTGCCAGCAGTTATTCGGTAGCGGGGACACTCAACACCGGGGAGCTGTTTTTT.

This clonotype was recorded a few times. The rearrangement uses TRBV5-1 and TRBJ2-1; 10 bases are a match to TRBD2. The CDR3 totals 15 residues. Germline values: CDR1 SGHRS, CDR2 YFSETQ. Trimming at V came to 5 bases and at J to 6 bases, leaving 8 bases not matched to a gene. This CDR3 is CASRPLAGVLNEQFF. DNA of the CDR3: TGCGCCAGCAGGCCGCTAGCGGGAGTTCTCAATGAGCAGTTCTTC.

This clonotype was recorded many times. The V and J genes are TRBV12-3 or TRBV12-4 and TRBJ2-1, with D maybe TRBD2 (6 bases). This CDR3 contains 14 residues. V was cut by 7 bases and J by 5 bases, with 15 bases left in between. CDR3 protein: CASIPGTDNNEQFF. The CDR3 DNA is TGTGCCAGCATCCCAGGGACTGACAACAATGAGCAGTTCTTC.

Only a few counts were recorded for this clonotype. The chain recombines TRBV30 with TRBJ2-1, with TRBD2 matching 8 bases. Germline V gene lookup returns CDR1 GTSNPN and CDR2 SVGIG (reference sequence). This CDR3 is 16 amino acids long. With V trimmed by 4 bases and J by 4 bases, 12 bases remained unmatched. The DNA of the CDR3 is TGTGCCTGGATCGGGGGGGTAGCGGGAACTTACAATGAGCAGTTCTTC. Translation: CAWIGGVAGTYNEQFF.

Only a few counts were recorded for this clonotype. The rearrangement joins TRBV6-5 to TRBJ2-6; D remains unclear. The germline gives CDR1 MNHEY, CDR2 SVGAGI. Trimming cost V 0 bases and J 2 bases, with 14 bases left between them. The CDR3 has 18 residues. CDR3 nucleotides: TGTGCCAGCAGTTACTCCCATTTAAGGGTGGCTGGGGCCAACGTCCTGACTTTC. It encodes CASSYSHLRVAGANVLTF.

There are a few counts of this clonotype. The V and J genes are TRBV27 and TRBJ2-3, with 11 bases lining up with TRBD2. With 2 bases clipped from V and 3 bases from J, the junction kept 13 bases outside the gene matches. CDR3 length: 19 amino acids. The germline CDR1 and CDR2 sequences are MNHEY and SMNVEV (reference sequence). The CDR3 loop is CASSLQIPQLAGETDTQYF. In nucleotides, the CDR3 is TGTGCCAGCAGTTTACAGATCCCCCAACTAGCGGGAGAGACAGATACGCAGTATTTT.

This clonotype was seen repeatedly, ten times or more. The gene calls are TRBV5-1 and TRBJ2-3; 11 positions match TRBD2. Germline CDR1 SGHRS, CDR2 YFSETQ. The CDR3 covers 17 residues. V dropped 0 bases and J dropped 3; count of bases not matched to a gene: 6. CDR3 amino acids: CASSLDLAGGSTDTQYF. CDR3 bases: TGCGCCAGCAGCTTGGATCTAGCGGGAGGCTCGACAGATACGCAGTATTTT.

The chain joins TRBV25-1 to TRBJ1-2; the D gene is possibly TRBD1 (6 bases). Deletions cut 6 bases from V and 1 base from J, with 12 bases between. The CDR3 consists of 14 residues. From germline, CDR1 is MGHDK and CDR2 SYGVNS. The CDR3 loop reads CASSPQGFNYGYTF. CDR3 coding DNA: TGTGCCAGCAGCCCTCAGGGGTTTAACTATGGCTACACCTTC.